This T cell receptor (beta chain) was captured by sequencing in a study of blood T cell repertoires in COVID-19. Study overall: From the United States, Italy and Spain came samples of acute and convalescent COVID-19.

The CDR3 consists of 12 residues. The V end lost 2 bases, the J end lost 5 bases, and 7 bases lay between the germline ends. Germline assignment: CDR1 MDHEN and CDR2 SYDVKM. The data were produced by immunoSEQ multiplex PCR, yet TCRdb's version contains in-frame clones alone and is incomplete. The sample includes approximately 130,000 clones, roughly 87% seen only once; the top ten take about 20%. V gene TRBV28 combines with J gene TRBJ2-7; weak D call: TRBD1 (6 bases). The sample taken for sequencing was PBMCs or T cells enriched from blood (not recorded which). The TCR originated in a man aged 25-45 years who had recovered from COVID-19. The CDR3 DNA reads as TGTGCCAGCAGTTTACCAGGGGACGAGCAGTACGTC. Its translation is CASSLPGDEQYV.